This TCR beta chain was identified in a study of cytomegalovirus exposure and HLA in healthy donors. As for the study in general: Prior work identified around 110 million unique TCR beta sequences in 150 million to 200 million T cells. The study's findings and limits: There were some public TCRs occurring in many donors, but most TCR sequences were rare. Available immune exposure information was restricted to CMV serostatus only.

With regard to this clone: Its specificity is unknown.

The PCR employed 60 Vbeta primers together with 13 Jbeta primers. Some clones are missing from TCRdb's copy, which holds only in-frame ones; the method was immunoSEQ multiplex PCR. Counted here are under 150,000 clones, approximately 83% occurring once; the ten biggest clones make up roughly 4.2%. The germline CDR1 and CDR2 sequences are SGHTS and YDEGEE. V was shortened by 4 bases and J by 14 bases, with 16 bases between the two germline ends. This CDR3 has 12 residues. This rearrangement joins TRBV5-8 to TRBJ1-5; D possibly corresponds to TRBD1 (6 bases). Sequenced input: PBMCs. This receptor was obtained from a man aged 35-49 years in good health and CMV-seropositive. The CDR3 region is CASSLPTGPKHF. The CDR3 DNA reads as TGTGCCAGCAGCCTCCCGACAGGCCCCAAGCATTTT.